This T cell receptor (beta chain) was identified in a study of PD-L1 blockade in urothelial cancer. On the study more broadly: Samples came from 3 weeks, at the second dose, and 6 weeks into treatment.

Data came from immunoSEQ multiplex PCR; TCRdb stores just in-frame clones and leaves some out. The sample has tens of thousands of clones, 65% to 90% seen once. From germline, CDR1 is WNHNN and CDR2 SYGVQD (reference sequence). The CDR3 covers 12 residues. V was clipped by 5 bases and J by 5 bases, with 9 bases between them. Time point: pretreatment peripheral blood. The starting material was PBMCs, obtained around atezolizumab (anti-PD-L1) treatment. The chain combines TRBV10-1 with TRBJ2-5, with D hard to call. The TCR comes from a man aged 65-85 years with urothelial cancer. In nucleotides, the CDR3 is TGCGCCAGCAGTCCAGGTTCGGAGACCCAGTACTTC. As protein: CASSPGSETQYF.